The rows below give T cell receptor beta chains drawn from one sample of a study of shared clonotypes between healthy human individuals. This table comes from immunoSEQ multiplex PCR, and its TCRdb copy is limited to in-frame clones, with some not included. Of over a million clones listed, around 97% are singletons. Sequenced material: naive CD4+ T cells sorted from blood. All receptors derive from a man aged 25 to 40 in good health. Each CDR3 is given with its conserved first and last residue. The order of the fields is D gene, V gene, clone size, J gene, CDR3 DNA, CDR3 protein. D genes are given only for firm matches. Size values are once, few and many counts, or a class for expanded clones, and some rows have none.

d_gene: NA
v_gene: TRBV15
abundance: NA
j_gene: TRBJ2-2
CDR3nt: TGTGCCACCAGCAGAATCGAGGGCGGGGAGCTGTTTTTT
CDR3aa: CATSRIEGGELFF

d_gene: NA
v_gene: TRBV9
abundance: NA
j_gene: TRBJ1-2
CDR3nt: TGTGCCAGCAGCGTAGCCCCCCTGGGGCCTCGAGGTGGCTACACCTTC
CDR3aa: CASSVAPLGPRGGYTF

d_gene: TRBD1
v_gene: TRBV28
abundance: NA
j_gene: TRBJ1-1
CDR3nt: TGTGCCAGCAGACCTCCGGGACAGCCTAACACTGAAGCTTTCTTT
CDR3aa: CASRPPGQPNTEAFF

d_gene: TRBD1
v_gene: TRBV18
abundance: NA
j_gene: TRBJ2-1
CDR3nt: TGTGCCAGCTCAGCGTCCGGGACAGGGGGCCGGGAGCAGTTCTTC
CDR3aa: CASSASGTGGREQFF

d_gene: NA
v_gene: TRBV27
abundance: NA
j_gene: TRBJ2-2
CDR3nt: TGTGCCAGCAGTTTACTAGCCGAAAACACCGGGGAGCTGTTTTTT
CDR3aa: CASSLLAENTGELFF

d_gene: TRBD2
v_gene: TRBV5-4
abundance: once
j_gene: TRBJ2-5
CDR3nt: TGTGCCAGCAGTCCACTGAGGCGGGAGGGAGAGACCCAGTACTTC
CDR3aa: CASSPLRREGETQYF

d_gene: TRBD1
v_gene: TRBV9
abundance: NA
j_gene: TRBJ1-2
CDR3nt: TGTGCCAGCAGCTACCCAGGACAGGGTAGGAGCTATGGCTACACCTTC
CDR3aa: CASSYPGQGRSYGYTF

d_gene: NA
v_gene: TRBV9
abundance: NA
j_gene: TRBJ2-1
CDR3nt: TGTGCCAGCAGCGCAAGCAGAGCAGTGCACAATGAGCAGTTCTTC
CDR3aa: CASSASRAVHNEQFF

d_gene: NA
v_gene: TRBV18
abundance: once
j_gene: TRBJ2-5
CDR3nt: TGTGCCAGCTCACCACGGGAGACGGAGACCCAGTACTTC
CDR3aa: CASSPRETETQYF

d_gene: NA
v_gene: TRBV29-1
abundance: NA
j_gene: TRBJ1-3
CDR3nt: TGCAGCGTTTCGGTGACGGGGGGAAACACCATATATTTT
CDR3aa: CSVSVTGGNTIYF

d_gene: TRBD1
v_gene: TRBV9
abundance: NA
j_gene: TRBJ1-5
CDR3nt: TGTGCCAGCAGCGATCGACAGGGTGGGCCCCAGCATTTT
CDR3aa: CASSDRQGGPQHF

d_gene: NA
v_gene: TRBV28
abundance: NA
j_gene: TRBJ2-7
CDR3nt: TGTGCCAGCAGACAGTTGTCCGAGCAGTACTTC
CDR3aa: CASRQLSEQYF

d_gene: TRBD1
v_gene: TRBV2
abundance: NA
j_gene: TRBJ1-5
CDR3nt: TGTGCCAGCAGTGGGGGACAGGTCAATCAGCCCCAGCATTTT
CDR3aa: CASSGGQVNQPQHF

d_gene: NA
v_gene: TRBV21-1
abundance: NA
j_gene: TRBJ1-2
CDR3nt: TGTGCCAGCAGCAATTGCGACAGGGGGCAAGGCTACACCTTC
CDR3aa: CASSNCDRGQGYTF

d_gene: NA
v_gene: TRBV10-1
abundance: few
j_gene: TRBJ1-5
CDR3nt: TGCGCCAGCAGTGAAGGACTTGGGCAGCCCCAGCATTTT
CDR3aa: CASSEGLGQPQHF

d_gene: NA
v_gene: TRBV7-2
abundance: NA
j_gene: TRBJ2-1
CDR3nt: TGTGCCAGCAGCCCGCACAATGAGCAGTTCTTC
CDR3aa: CASSPHNEQFF

d_gene: TRBD1
v_gene: TRBV18
abundance: NA
j_gene: TRBJ2-3
CDR3nt: TGTGCCAGCTCACCCATCTCCCGGACAGGGGGGGCAGATACGCAGTATTTT
CDR3aa: CASSPISRTGGADTQYF

d_gene: NA
v_gene: TRBV10-3
abundance: NA
j_gene: TRBJ2-1
CDR3nt: TGTGCCCCCGAGTGTCCGAGGAATGAGCAGTTCTTC
CDR3aa: CAPECPRNEQFF

d_gene: NA
v_gene: TRBV6-5
abundance: NA
j_gene: TRBJ2-2
CDR3nt: TGTGCCAGCAGGCCCCGACACACCGGGGAGCTGTTTTTT
CDR3aa: CASRPRHTGELFF

d_gene: NA
v_gene: TRBV7-9
abundance: NA
j_gene: TRBJ1-1
CDR3nt: TGTGCCAGCAGCCTGTATGCTGAAGCTTTCTTT
CDR3aa: CASSLYAEAFF

d_gene: NA
v_gene: TRBV5-1
abundance: once
j_gene: TRBJ2-7
CDR3nt: TGCGCCAGCAGTAGGGGTGGCGGCACCCTTTACTACGAGCAGTACTTC
CDR3aa: CASSRGGGTLYYEQYF

d_gene: NA
v_gene: TRBV20-1
abundance: NA
j_gene: TRBJ1-5
CDR3nt: TGCAGTGCTAGAGGGGGGGAACCCCAGCATTTT
CDR3aa: CSARGGEPQHF

d_gene: TRBD1
v_gene: TRBV5-6
abundance: NA
j_gene: TRBJ2-7
CDR3nt: TGTGCCAGCAGCTTGTGGGTAGGGGGCGTATACGAGCAGTACTTC
CDR3aa: CASSLWVGGVYEQYF

d_gene: TRBD1
v_gene: TRBV6-6
abundance: NA
j_gene: TRBJ2-7
CDR3nt: TGTGCCAGCAGGACGGACAGGGGTGTATACGAGCAGTACTTC
CDR3aa: CASRTDRGVYEQYF

d_gene: TRBD1
v_gene: TRBV28
abundance: NA
j_gene: TRBJ1-4
CDR3nt: TGTGCCAGCAGTTACATGACAGGGAGGGAAAAACTGTTTTTT
CDR3aa: CASSYMTGREKLFF

d_gene: NA
v_gene: TRBV6-8
abundance: NA
j_gene: TRBJ1-4
CDR3nt: TGTGCCAGCACTTGGGGCGAAAAACTGTTTTTT
CDR3aa: CASTWGEKLFF

d_gene: TRBD1
v_gene: TRBV5-1
abundance: NA
j_gene: TRBJ1-1
CDR3nt: TGCGCCAGCAGCCGAACAGGGGGTAACACTGAAGCTTTCTTT
CDR3aa: CASSRTGGNTEAFF

d_gene: NA
v_gene: TRBV2
abundance: once
j_gene: TRBJ2-3
CDR3nt: TGTGCCAGCAGTGGAGAAGGGGGGGATACGCAGTATTTT
CDR3aa: CASSGEGGDTQYF

d_gene: NA
v_gene: TRBV27
abundance: NA
j_gene: TRBJ2-4
CDR3nt: TGTGCCAGCCCCCTCCGACTACAATTGCACATTCAGTACTTC
CDR3aa: CASPLRLQLHIQYF

d_gene: NA
v_gene: TRBV27
abundance: NA
j_gene: TRBJ2-1
CDR3nt: TGTGCCAGCAGCCCTGCCTCTCGGTGGGCGCGGCAGTTCTTC
CDR3aa: CASSPASRWARQFF

d_gene: NA
v_gene: TRBV7-2
abundance: NA
j_gene: TRBJ2-2
CDR3nt: TGTGCCAGCAGCTTAAGGTTGGACAGCTCTATCGGGGAGCTGTTTTTT
CDR3aa: CASSLRLDSSIGELFF

d_gene: NA
v_gene: TRBV7-2
abundance: NA
j_gene: TRBJ2-7
CDR3nt: TGTGCCAGCAGTGGGTCGGGGGGCCGAGGCGAGCAGTACTTC
CDR3aa: CASSGSGGRGEQYF

d_gene: NA
v_gene: TRBV14
abundance: NA
j_gene: TRBJ2-7
CDR3nt: TGTGCCAGCAGCCACAGTCCCTACGAGCAGTACTTC
CDR3aa: CASSHSPYEQYF

d_gene: NA
v_gene: TRBV2
abundance: NA
j_gene: TRBJ1-5
CDR3nt: TGTGCCAGCAGTTCTTATGCAGGGTTAAATCAGCCCCAGCATTTT
CDR3aa: CASSSYAGLNQPQHF

d_gene: TRBD2
v_gene: TRBV7-3
abundance: NA
j_gene: TRBJ2-2
CDR3nt: TGTGCCAGCAGCTCAAGCGGGAGCAGTACCGGGGAGCTGTTTTTT
CDR3aa: CASSSSGSSTGELFF

d_gene: TRBD2
v_gene: TRBV4-1
abundance: NA
j_gene: TRBJ2-1
CDR3nt: TGCGCCAGCAGCCATCCCGACCTCTTAGCGGGAGGGCCCCATGAGCAGTTCTTC
CDR3aa: CASSHPDLLAGGPHEQFF

d_gene: TRBD1
v_gene: TRBV7-3
abundance: NA
j_gene: TRBJ2-7
CDR3nt: TGTGCCAGCAGCTTAACCCGGGACAGGGACGCTGGAAAAGACTACGAGCAGTACTTC
CDR3aa: CASSLTRDRDAGKDYEQYF

d_gene: TRBD2
v_gene: TRBV28
abundance: once
j_gene: TRBJ2-5
CDR3nt: TGTGCCAGCAGTTCCCCGGGAGGGAGGGAGACCCAGTACTTC
CDR3aa: CASSSPGGRETQYF

d_gene: NA
v_gene: TRBV9
abundance: once
j_gene: TRBJ2-7
CDR3nt: TGTGCCAGCAGCGTTGACTCCTCGAGCTCCTACGAGCAGTACTTC
CDR3aa: CASSVDSSSSYEQYF